This TCR beta chain was observed in a study of blood T cell repertoires in COVID-19. Whole-study context: Italy, Spain and the United States were the sources of the convalescent and acute COVID-19 samples. T cells, B-cell-depleted T cells, or PBMCs provided the cDNA or gDNA that served as material.

Authors' data handling: Estimated nucleated cell counts came from reference gene primer amplification. Only in-frame clones appear in the TCRdb table, and some are missing; sequencing was by immunoSEQ multiplex PCR. That table supplies the V and J calls and clone size; D and trimming were determined from the DNA. The sample has about 330,000 clones, around 83% seen once. V lost 1 base and J 8 bases, leaving 9 bases between the germline ends. The CDR3 covers 13 residues. CDR1 LGHDT and CDR2 YNNKEL come from the germline V gene (reference sequence). The TCR comes from a woman between 45 and 60 years old with acute or convalescent COVID-19. This sequence joins TRBV3-1 (or the pseudogene TRBV3-2) and TRBJ1-3; maybe TRBD1 (6 bases). Sequencing was done on a sample of peripheral blood. Here the CDR3 reads CASSQVSGDTIYF. The CDR3 nucleotides are TGTGCCAGCAGCCAAGTGTCAGGGGACACCATATATTTT.